This TCR beta chain derives from a study of cytomegalovirus exposure and HLA in healthy donors. General study points: Rare TCR sequences predominated, though certain public TCRs were found in many donors.

V was pared by 2 bases and J by 4 bases, with 11 bases between. This CDR3 has 14 amino acids. The germline V gene has CDR1 KGHSH and CDR2 LQKENI. PCR involved 60 Vbeta and 13 Jbeta primers. Profiled with immunoSEQ multiplex PCR; TCRdb holds only in-frame clones, not every one. The profile shows 150,000 to 200,000 clones, 85% of them singletons. This clone was found a few times. Its specificity is not known. The TCR originated in a boy younger than 10 in good health and CMV-seronegative. The sample comprised PBMCs. The chain employs TRBV18 and TRBJ1-1; D gene ambiguous. The CDR3 DNA is TGTGCCAGCTCACCAGTGAACCGGGGCACTGAAGCTTTCTTT. Protein: CASSPVNRGTEAFF.